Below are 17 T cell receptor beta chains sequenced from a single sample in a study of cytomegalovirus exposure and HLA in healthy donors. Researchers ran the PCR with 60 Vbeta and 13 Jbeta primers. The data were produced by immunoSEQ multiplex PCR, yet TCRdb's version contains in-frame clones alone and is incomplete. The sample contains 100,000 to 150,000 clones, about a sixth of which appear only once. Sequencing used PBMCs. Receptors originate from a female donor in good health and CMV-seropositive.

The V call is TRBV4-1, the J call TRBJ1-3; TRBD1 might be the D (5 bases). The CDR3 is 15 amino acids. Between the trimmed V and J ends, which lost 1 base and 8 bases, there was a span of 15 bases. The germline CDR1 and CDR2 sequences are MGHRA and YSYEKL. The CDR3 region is CASSQVTRAADTIYF. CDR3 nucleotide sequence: TGCGCCAGCAGCCAAGTTACCAGGGCCGCGGACACCATATATTTT.

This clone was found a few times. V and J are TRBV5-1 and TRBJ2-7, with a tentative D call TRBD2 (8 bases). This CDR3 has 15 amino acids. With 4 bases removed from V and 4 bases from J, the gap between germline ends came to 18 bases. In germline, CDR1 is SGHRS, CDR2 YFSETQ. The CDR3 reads CASSRGGPQGYEQYF. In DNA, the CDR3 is TGCGCCAGCAGCCGGGGGGGTCCACAGGGGTACGAGCAGTACTTC. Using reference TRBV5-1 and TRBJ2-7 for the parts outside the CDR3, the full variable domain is KAGVTQTPRYLIKTRGQQVTLSCSPISGHRSVSWYQQTPGQGLQFLFEYFSETQRNKGNFPGRFSGRQFSNSRSEMNVSTLELGDSALYLCASSRGGPQGYEQYFGPGTRLTVT.

The CDR3 loop reads CSVEEGVSYNEQFF. DNA for the CDR3: TGCAGCGTTGAAGAAGGGGTCTCCTACAATGAGCAGTTCTTC. The chain recombines TRBV29-1 with TRBJ2-1, with D tentatively TRBD1 (5 bases). Trimming pared 0 bases from V and 0 bases from J, leaving 6 bases between. Germline V gene sequence: CDR1 SQVTM, CDR2 ANQGSEA. The CDR3 loop spans 14 amino acids.

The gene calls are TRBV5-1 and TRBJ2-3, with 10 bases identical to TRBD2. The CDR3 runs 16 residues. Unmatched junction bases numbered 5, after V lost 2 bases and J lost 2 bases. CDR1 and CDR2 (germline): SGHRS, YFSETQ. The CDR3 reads CASSFGTSDLTDTQYF. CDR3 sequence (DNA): TGCGCCAGCAGCTTTGGGACTAGCGATCTCACAGATACGCAGTATTTT.

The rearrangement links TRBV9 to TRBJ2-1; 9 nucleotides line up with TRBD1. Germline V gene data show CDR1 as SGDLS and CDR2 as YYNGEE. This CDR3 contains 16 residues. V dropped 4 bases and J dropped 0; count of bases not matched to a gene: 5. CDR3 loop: CASSPPTGGSYNEQFF. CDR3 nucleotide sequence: TGTGCCAGCAGCCCTCCGACAGGGGGCTCCTACAATGAGCAGTTCTTC.

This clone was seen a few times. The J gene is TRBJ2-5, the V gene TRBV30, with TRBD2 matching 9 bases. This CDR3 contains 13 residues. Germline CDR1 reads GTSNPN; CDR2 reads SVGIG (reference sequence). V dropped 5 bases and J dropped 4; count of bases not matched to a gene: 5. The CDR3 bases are TGTGCCTGGCTCCGCGGGGGGGGAGAGACCCAGTACTTC. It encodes CAWLRGGGETQYF. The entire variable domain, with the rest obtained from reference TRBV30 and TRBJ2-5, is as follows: SQTIHQWPATLVQPVGSPLSLECTVEGTSNPNLYWYRQAAGRGLQLLFYSVGIGQISSEVPQNLSASRPQDRQFILSSKKLLLSDSGFYLCAWLRGGGETQYFGPGTRLLVL.

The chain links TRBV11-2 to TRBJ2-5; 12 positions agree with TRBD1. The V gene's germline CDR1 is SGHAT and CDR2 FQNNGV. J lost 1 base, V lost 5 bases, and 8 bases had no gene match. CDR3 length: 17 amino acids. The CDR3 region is CASSRGQGAPPQETQYF. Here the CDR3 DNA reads TGTGCCAGCAGCAGGGGACAGGGGGCCCCCCCCCAAGAGACCCAGTACTTC.

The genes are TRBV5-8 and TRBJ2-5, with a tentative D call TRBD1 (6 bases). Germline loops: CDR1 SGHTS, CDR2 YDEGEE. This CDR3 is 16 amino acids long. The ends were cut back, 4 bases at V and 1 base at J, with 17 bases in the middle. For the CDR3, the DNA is TGTGCCAGCAGCCATGAACAGGGTGCACTCCAAGAGACCCAGTACTTC. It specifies CASSHEQGALQETQYF.

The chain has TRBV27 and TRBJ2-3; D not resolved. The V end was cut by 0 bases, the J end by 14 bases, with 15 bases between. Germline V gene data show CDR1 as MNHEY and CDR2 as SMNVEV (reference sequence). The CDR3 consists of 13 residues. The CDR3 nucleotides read TGTGCCAGCAGTTTATCGCGCCTAGATTATCGGTATTTT. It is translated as CASSLSRLDYRYF.

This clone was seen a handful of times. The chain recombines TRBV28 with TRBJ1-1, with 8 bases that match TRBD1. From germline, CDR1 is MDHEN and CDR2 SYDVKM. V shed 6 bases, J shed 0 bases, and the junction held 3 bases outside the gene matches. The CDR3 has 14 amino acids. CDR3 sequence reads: CASRSGQVNTEAFF. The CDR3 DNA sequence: TGTGCCAGCAGATCGGGACAGGTGAACACTGAAGCTTTCTTT.

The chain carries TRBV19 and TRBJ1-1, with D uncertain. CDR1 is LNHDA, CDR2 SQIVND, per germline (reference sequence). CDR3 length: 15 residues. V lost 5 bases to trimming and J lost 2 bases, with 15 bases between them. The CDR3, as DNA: TGTGCCAGTAGTCCCCAGGCCCGGGGAAACACTGAAGCTTTCTTT. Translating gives CASSPQARGNTEAFF.

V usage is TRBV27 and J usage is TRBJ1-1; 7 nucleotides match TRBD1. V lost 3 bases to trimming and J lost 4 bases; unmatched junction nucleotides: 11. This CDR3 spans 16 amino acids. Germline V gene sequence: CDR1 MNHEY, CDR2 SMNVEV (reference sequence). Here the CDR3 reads CASSLGRGVRGTEAFF. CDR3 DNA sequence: TGTGCCAGCAGTTTGGGCAGGGGGGTTCGAGGCACTGAAGCTTTCTTT.

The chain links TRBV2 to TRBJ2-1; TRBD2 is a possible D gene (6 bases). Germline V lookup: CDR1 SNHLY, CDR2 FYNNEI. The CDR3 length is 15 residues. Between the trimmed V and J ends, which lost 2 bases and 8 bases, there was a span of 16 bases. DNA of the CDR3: TGTGCCAGCAGTGAACTAACCAGCGGGTCCGATGAGCAGTTCTTC. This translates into CASSELTSGSDEQFF.

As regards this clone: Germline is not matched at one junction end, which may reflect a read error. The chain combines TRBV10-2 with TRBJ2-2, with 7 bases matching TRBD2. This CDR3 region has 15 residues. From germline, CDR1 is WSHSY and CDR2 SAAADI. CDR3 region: CASIEREYYTGELFF. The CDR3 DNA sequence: TGCGCCAGCATTGAGCGGGAATACTACACCGGGGAGCTGTTTTTT.

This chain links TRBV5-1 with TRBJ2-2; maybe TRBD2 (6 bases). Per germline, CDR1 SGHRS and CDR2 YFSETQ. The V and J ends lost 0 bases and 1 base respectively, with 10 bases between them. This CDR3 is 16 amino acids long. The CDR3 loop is CASSLDGGRNTGELFF. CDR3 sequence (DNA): TGCGCCAGCAGCTTGGACGGGGGTAGGAACACCGGGGAGCTGTTTTTT.

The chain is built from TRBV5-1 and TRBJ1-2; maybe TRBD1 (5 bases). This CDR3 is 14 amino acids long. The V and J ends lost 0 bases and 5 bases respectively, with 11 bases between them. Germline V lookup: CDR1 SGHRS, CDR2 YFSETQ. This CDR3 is CASSLVASGYGYTF. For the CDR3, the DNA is TGCGCCAGCAGCTTGGTAGCATCAGGGTATGGCTACACCTTC.

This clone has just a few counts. For the CDR3, the DNA is TGTGCCAGCAGCGAGCGGACAGGTTTGAACACTGAAGCTTTCTTT. Translated, it gives CASSERTGLNTEAFF. The chain has TRBV7-9 and TRBJ1-1, with TRBD1 matching over 7 bases. Germline lookup yields CDR1 SEHNR and CDR2 FQNEAQ (reference sequence). This CDR3 has 15 residues. V dropped 5 bases and J dropped 0; count of bases not matched to a gene: 6.